This entry describes one T cell receptor (beta chain). What it recognizes is unknown. It was RNA transcripts that yielded the amplified TCR beta CDR3 regions. The primer set for the first-round RT-PCR of the TCR CDR3 was HTBI. TCRdb re-called the multiplex PCR reads through MiXCR, storing one row per CDR3 protein. The sample includes approximately 95,000 distinct CDR3 sequences, 35% to 50% seen only once; the top ten take approximately 10%. Germline assignment: CDR1 SGHAT and CDR2 FQNNGV. The CDR3 loop spans 16 amino acids. V gave up 11 bases and J gave up 1 base; unmatched junction bases: 16. The source of the sample is a study of T cells in Graves' hyperthyroidism and ophthalmopathy. Overall study findings and caveats: A 13 V-J model separated ophthalmopathy from stable hyperthyroidism.

The specimen sequenced was peripheral blood or thyroid tissue (not recorded which). The rearrangement links TRBV11-2 to TRBJ1-1; 7 nucleotides line up with TRBD1. This receptor was obtained from a woman in her twenties or thirties with Graves' hyperthyroidism. CDR3 DNA: TGTGCCGGCAAGGGGGCGGGGCGGGATAGGAACACTGAAGCTTTCTTT. Its translation: CAGKGAGRDRNTEAFF.